The clone carrying this T cell receptor beta chain was seen only a few times. Its target is not known. This sample stems from a study of early T cells in non-severe SARS-CoV-2 infection. About the research overall: It was bulk RNA from unsorted whole blood that was sequenced, and the chains were unpaired. Study-level findings and limits: VDJdb matching, biased toward anti-spike CD8 responses, missed private and CD4 specificities.

Germline V gene data show CDR1 as SEHNR and CDR2 as FQNEAQ (reference sequence). The CDR3 is 12 amino acids. Trimming removed 4 bases from V and 7 bases from J; junction bases left unmatched: 1. Individual cDNA molecules carried attached unique molecular identifiers. TCRdb passed the 5' RACE reads through MiXCR, listing each CDR3 protein once. The data contain about 110,000 distinct CDR3 sequences, around 10% of them seen just once; the ten biggest clones take up 7.6%. Sequenced input: whole blood. This chain uses TRBV7-9 with TRBJ2-1; TRBD2 matches at 7 bases. The TCR comes from an adult who was a healthcare worker with PCR-confirmed SARS-CoV-2 infection or an uninfected control (not recorded which). This CDR3 reads CASSSLANEQFF. The CDR3 DNA is TGTGCCAGCAGCTCACTAGCGAATGAGCAGTTCTTC.